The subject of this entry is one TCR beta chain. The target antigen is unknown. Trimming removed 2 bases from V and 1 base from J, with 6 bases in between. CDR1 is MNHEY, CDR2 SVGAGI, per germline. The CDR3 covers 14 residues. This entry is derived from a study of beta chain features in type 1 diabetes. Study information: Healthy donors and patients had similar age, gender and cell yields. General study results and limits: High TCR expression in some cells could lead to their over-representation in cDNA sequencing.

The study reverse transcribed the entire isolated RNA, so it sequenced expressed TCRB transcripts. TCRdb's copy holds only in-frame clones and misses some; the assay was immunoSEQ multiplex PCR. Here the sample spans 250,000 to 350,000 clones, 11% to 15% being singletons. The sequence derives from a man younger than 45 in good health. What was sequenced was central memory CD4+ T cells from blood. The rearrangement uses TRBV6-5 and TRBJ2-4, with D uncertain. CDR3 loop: CASSYRGAKNIQYF. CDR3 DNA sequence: TGTGCCAGCAGTTACCGTGGGGCCAAAAACATTCAGTACTTC.